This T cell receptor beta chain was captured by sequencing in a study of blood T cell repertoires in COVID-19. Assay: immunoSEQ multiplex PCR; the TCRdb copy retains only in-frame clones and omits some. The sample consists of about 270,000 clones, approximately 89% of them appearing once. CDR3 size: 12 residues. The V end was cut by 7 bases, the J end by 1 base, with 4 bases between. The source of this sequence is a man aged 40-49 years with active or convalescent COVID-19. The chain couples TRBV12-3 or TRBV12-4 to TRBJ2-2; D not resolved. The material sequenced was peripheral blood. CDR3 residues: CASIMNTGELFF. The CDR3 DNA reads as TGTGCCAGCATCATGAACACCGGGGAGCTGTTTTTT.